This TCR beta chain was documented in a study of blood T cell repertoires in COVID-19. For the study at large: Italy, Spain and the United States were the sources of the convalescent and acute COVID-19 samples. Sources were T cells, B-cell-depleted T cells, or PBMCs; the material itself was cDNA or gDNA.

The V gene's germline CDR1 is SEHNR and CDR2 FQNEAQ (reference sequence). This CDR3 is built from 16 residues. Trimming cost V 4 bases and J 0 bases, with 16 bases left between them. Under the authors' procedure: It was from reference gene primer amplification that nucleated cell counts were estimated. Assay: immunoSEQ multiplex PCR; the TCRdb copy retains only in-frame clones and omits some. From that table come the V and J calls and clone size; the DNA was used to work out D and trimming. The sample holds 97,000 or so clones, 79% seen once. The source is a woman over 75 with active or convalescent COVID-19. The sequenced material came from peripheral blood. This chain joins TRBV7-9 and TRBJ2-7, with D perhaps TRBD1 (6 bases). CDR3 loop: CASSSRQAAASYEQYF. CDR3 nucleotides: TGTGCCAGCAGCTCCCGACAGGCGGCCGCCTCCTACGAGCAGTACTTC. The variable domain in full, completed from reference TRBV7-9 and TRBJ2-7, reads DTGVSQNPRHKITKRGQNVTFRCDPISEHNRLYWYRQTLGQGPEFLTYFQNEAQLEKSRLLSDRFSAERPKGSFSTLEIQRTEQGDSAMYLCASSSRQAAASYEQYFGPGTRLTVT.